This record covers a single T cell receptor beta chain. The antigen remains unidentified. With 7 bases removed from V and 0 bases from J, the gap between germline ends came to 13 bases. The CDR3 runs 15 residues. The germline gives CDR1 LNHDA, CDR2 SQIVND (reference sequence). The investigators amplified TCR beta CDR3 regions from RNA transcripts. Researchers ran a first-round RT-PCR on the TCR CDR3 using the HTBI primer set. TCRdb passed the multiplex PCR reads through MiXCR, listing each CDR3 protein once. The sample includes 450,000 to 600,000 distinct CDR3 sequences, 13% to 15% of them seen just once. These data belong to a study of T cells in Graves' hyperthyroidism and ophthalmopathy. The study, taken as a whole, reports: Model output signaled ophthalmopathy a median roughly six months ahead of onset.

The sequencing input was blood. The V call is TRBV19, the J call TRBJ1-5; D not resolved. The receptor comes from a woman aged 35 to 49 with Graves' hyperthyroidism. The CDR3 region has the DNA TGTGCCAGTACCACCCGGCAGATTAGCAATCAGCCCCAGCATTTT. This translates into CASTTRQISNQPQHF.